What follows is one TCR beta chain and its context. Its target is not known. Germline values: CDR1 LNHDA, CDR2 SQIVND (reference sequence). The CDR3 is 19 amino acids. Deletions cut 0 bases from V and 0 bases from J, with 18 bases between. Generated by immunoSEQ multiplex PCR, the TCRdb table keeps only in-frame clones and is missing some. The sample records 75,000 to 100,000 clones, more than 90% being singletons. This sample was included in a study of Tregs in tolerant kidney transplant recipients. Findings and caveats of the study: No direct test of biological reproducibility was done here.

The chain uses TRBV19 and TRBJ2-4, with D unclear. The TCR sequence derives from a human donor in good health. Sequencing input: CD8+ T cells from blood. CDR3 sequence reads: CASSIDQRRGELAKNIQYF. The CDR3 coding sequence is TGTGCCAGTAGTATAGATCAGAGACGAGGAGAACTAGCCAAAAACATTCAGTACTTC.